This T cell receptor (beta chain) stems from a study of graft-versus-host responses after intestinal transplantation (dated by TCRdb to the early 2020s). Notes on the research overall: The transplants that recipients got were multivisceral, liver-intestinal, or isolated intestinal. Alloreactive clones were identified by sequencing pre-transplant mixed lymphocyte reaction products and comparing these products with unstimulated pre-transplant donor and recipient T cells. Anti-thymocyte globulin induction was given to all recipients, followed by maintenance tacrolimus and steroids for approximately 3 years. Donor T cell macrochimerism was defined as a peak of at least 4% donor T cells among recipient peripheral blood mononuclear cells. Instead of going to the commercial service, samples from three later patients were sequenced in-house on an Illumina MiSeq and processed with MiXCR. Of the roughly 24 intestinal transplant recipients enrolled in the cohort, one of whom was a retransplant, a few patients without pretransplant specimens were excluded. After intestinal transplantation, graft-versus-host and host-versus-graft alloreactive T cell clones were followed in the graft, circulation and bone marrow using bulk TCR-beta CDR3 sequencing. Study-level results and caveats: GvH clones were detected in recipient bone marrow, and some of these GvH clones were observed earlier in ileal mucosa or blood, consistent with an intestinal mucosal origin. The conclusions were limited by the relatively low number and heterogeneity of the intestinal transplant patients. Patients with donor T cell macrochimerism had high GvH to HvG T cell clonal ratios in their allografts. Early after transplant, declines in HvG clones were associated with peak levels of circulating GvH clones.

The table lists this clone with a count of one. There is no known antigen for this receptor. No much larger clone exists at a distance of one base, and base qualities are not known. To prepare the library, the immunoSEQ multiplex PCR assay was applied. For most patients, genomic DNA was isolated with the Qiagen DNeasy Blood and Tissue Kit and sent frozen to Adaptive Biotechnologies for TCR sequencing. For most patients, high-throughput TCR-beta CDR3 sequencing of genomic DNA was performed by Adaptive Biotechnologies. Under the source paper's analysis protocol: Adaptive's ImmunoSEQ software was the source of the TCR sequencing data for 18 patients, while a few other patients were processed with MiXCR and VDJtools. To correct CD4 versus CD8 sorting errors, any sequence found in both subsets at a frequency ratio below 5:1 was removed. CDR3 nucleotide sequences shared by donor and recipient were removed because the origin of these sequences could not be assigned. To be classed as alloreactive, a clone needed at least 2-fold expansion over unstimulated cells and a minimum CFSE-low frequency of 0.002% (template counts) or 0.001% (read counts). Mappable clones were those detected in sequenced pre-transplant spleen, lymph node, or MLR CFSE-low populations of the donor or recipient. Cumulative frequency of alloreactive clones was calculated as a percentage of all sequences weighted by copy number. This immuneACCESS table, as held by TCRdb, lists in-frame sequences with V and J called but not all clones. Of the missing ones, under half trace to an unresolved V gene in checked studies; the others have no known cause. V and J calls and clone size follow that table, whereas D and trimming were derived from the DNA. For this sample there are some 86,000 clones; around 92% appear just once. The top ten hold approximately 0.1% of the sample.

Sample time point, as interpreted from the label and publication: cells obtained before transplantation from donor or recipient. CD3+CD4+ and CD3+CD8+ populations were FACS-sorted from unstimulated pre-transplant donor and recipient cells taken from spleen or lymph nodes. Including cysteine and phenylalanine, the CDR3 has 16 amino acids. Just the 48-base CDR3 DNA is kept, in frame starting at base 1. The junction shows trimming of 0 bases on V and 1 base on J, and the gene matches do not reach 2 bases of it. As encoded in the germline V gene, CDR1 is SGDLS while CDR2 is YYNGEE. This TCR derives from a human donor who received an intestinal transplant. The rearranged chain carries TRBV9 and TRBJ2-1; TRBD1 agrees with 9 junctional bases. The starting material was unstimulated CD4+ T cells sorted from spleen or lymph node cells, obtained before intestinal transplant. Here is the DNA: TGTGCCAGCAGCGTAGAGGGACAGGGTTCCTACAATGAGCAGTTCTTC. It encodes CASSVEGQGSYNEQFF.